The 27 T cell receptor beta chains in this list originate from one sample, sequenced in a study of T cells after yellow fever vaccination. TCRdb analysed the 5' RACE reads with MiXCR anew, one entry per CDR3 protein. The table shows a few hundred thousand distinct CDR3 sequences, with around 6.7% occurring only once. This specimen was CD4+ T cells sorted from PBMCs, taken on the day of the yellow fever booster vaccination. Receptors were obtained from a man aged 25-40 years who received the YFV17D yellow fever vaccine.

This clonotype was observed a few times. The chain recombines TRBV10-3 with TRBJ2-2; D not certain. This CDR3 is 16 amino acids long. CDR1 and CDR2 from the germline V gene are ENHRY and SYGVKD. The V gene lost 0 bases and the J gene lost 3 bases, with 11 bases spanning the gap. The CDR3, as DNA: TGTGCCATCAGTGAGTCGGCCCGCTCTTACACCGGGGAGCTGTTTTTT. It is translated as CAISESARSYTGELFF.

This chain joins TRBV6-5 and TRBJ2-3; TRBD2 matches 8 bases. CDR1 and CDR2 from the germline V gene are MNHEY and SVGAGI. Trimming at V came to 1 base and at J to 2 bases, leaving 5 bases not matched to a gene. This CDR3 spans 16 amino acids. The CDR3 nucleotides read TGTGCCAGCAGTTACTACGGGAGGGCCACCACAGATACGCAGTATTTT. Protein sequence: CASSYYGRATTDTQYF.

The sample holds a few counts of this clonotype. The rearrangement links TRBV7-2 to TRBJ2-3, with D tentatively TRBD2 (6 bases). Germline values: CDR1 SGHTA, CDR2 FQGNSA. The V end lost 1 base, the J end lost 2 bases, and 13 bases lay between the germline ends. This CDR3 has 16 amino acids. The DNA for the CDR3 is TGTGCCAGCAGCTTAGGCGGGTTAGCGGCCACAGATACGCAGTATTTT. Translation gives CASSLGGLAATDTQYF.

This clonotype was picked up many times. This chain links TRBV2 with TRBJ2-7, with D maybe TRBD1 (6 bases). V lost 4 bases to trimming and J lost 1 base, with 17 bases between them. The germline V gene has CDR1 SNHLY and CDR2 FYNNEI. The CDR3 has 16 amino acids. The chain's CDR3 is CASSVGPGQGSYEQYF. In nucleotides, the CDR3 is TGTGCCAGCAGTGTAGGACCCGGGCAGGGGTCCTACGAGCAGTACTTC.

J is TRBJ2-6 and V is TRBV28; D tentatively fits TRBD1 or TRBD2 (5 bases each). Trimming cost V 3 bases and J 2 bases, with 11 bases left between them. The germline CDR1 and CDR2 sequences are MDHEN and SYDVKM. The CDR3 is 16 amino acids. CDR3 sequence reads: CASSFHGDAGANVLTF. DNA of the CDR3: TGTGCCAGCAGTTTTCATGGGGACGCTGGGGCCAACGTCCTGACTTTC.

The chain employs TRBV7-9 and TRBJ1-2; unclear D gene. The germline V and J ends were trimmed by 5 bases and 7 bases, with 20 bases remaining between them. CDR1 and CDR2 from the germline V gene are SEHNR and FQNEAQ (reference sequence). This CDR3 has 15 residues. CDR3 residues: CASSQPGPRGPGYTF. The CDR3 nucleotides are TGTGCCAGCAGCCAACCCGGGCCCCGAGGTCCTGGCTACACCTTC.

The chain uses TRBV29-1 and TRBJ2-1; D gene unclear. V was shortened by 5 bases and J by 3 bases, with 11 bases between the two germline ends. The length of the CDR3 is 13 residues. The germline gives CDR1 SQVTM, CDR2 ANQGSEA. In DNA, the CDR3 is TGCAGCGTTCGTCCCCTGGTCTACAATGAGCAGTTCTTC. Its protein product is CSVRPLVYNEQFF.

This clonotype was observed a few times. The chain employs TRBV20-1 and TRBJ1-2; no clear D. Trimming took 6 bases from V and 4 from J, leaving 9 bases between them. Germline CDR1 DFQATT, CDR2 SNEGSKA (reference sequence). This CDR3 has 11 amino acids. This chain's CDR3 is CSASPGYGYTF. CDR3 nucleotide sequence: TGCAGTGCCTCCCCCGGCTATGGCTACACCTTC.

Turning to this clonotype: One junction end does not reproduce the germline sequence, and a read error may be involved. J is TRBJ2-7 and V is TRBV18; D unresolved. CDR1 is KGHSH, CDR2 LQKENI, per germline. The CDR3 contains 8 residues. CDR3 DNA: TGTGCCTGGTACGGGCAGTACTTC. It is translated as CAWYGQYF.

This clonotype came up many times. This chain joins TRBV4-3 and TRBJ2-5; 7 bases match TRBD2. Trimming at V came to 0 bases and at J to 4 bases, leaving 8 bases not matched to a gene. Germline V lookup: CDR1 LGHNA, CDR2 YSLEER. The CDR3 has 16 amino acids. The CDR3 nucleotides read TGCGCCAGCAGCCAAGATTGGTTGCAGCGGGGAGAGACCCAGTACTTC. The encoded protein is CASSQDWLQRGETQYF.

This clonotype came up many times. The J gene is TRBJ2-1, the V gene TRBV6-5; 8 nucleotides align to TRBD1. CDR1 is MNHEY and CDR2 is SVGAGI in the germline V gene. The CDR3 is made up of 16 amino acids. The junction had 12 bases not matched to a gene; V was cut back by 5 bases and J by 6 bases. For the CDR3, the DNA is TGTGCCAGCAGTCCCTTCCCGGACAGGGTAGTCAATGAGCAGTTCTTC. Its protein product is CASSPFPDRVVNEQFF.

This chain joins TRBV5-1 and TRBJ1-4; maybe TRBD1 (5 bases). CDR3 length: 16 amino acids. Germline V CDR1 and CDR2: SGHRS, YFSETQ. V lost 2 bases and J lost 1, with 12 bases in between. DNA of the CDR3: TGCGCCAGCAGCTTCGGGGGGTCGGGAACTAATGAAAAACTGTTTTTT. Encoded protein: CASSFGGSGTNEKLFF.

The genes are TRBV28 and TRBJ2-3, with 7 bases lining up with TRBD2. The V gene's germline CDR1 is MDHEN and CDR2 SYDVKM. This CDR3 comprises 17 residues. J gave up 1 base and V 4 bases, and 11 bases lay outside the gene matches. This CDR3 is CASSSPGEAGRTDTQYF. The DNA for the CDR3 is TGTGCCAGCAGTTCCCCTGGGGAAGCGGGACGCACAGATACGCAGTATTTT.

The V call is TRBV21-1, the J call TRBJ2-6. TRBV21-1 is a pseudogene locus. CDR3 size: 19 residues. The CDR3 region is CASIRHGGSASAGANVLTF. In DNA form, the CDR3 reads TGTGCCAGCATCAGACATGGTGGCAGTGCTTCGGCTGGGGCCAACGTCCTGACTTTC.

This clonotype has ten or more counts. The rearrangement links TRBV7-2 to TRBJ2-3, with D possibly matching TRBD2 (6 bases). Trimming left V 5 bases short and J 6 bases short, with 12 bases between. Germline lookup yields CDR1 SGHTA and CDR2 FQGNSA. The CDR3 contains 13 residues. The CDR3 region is CASSPQRGDTQYF. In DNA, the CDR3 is TGTGCCAGCAGCCCCCAACGGGGGGATACGCAGTATTTT.

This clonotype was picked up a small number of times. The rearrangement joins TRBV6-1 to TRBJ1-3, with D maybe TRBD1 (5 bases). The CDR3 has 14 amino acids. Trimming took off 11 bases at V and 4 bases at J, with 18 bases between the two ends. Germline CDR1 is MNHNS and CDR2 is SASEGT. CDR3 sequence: CAGAGGEKGNTIYF. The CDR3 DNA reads TGTGCCGGGGCCGGAGGGGAAAAAGGAAACACCATATATTTT.

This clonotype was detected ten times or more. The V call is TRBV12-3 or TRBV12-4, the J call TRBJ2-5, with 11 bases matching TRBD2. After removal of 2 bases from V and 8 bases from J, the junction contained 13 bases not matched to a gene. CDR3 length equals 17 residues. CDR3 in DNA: TGTGCCAGCAGTTTAACCGCCGCCGGGACTAGCGGAAGTACCCAGTACTTC. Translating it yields CASSLTAAGTSGSTQYF.

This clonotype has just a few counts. CDR3 loop: CASSLVDGTSGSLQYF. CDR3 DNA sequence: TGTGCCAGCAGCTTGGTTGACGGGACTAGCGGGAGTTTGCAGTACTTC. The chain recombines TRBV11-2 with TRBJ2-7; 14 bases line up with TRBD2. Germline V CDR1 and CDR2: SGHAT, FQNNGV. The ends lost 3 bases at V and 9 bases at J; junction bases unmatched: 10. This CDR3 is built from 16 residues.

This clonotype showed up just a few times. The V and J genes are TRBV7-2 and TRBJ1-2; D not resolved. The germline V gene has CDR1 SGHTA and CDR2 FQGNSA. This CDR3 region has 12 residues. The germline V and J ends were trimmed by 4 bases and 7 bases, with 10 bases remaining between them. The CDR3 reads CASSSGLLGYTF. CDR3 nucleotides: TGTGCCAGCAGCTCGGGCCTCCTTGGCTACACCTTC.

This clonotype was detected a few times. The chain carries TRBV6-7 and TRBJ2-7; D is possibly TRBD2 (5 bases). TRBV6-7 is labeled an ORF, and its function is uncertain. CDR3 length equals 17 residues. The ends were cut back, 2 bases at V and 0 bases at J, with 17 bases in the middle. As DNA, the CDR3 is TGTGCCAGCAGTTACGAGACAATCATGGGGAGCTCCTACGAGCAGTACTTC. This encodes CASSYETIMGSSYEQYF.

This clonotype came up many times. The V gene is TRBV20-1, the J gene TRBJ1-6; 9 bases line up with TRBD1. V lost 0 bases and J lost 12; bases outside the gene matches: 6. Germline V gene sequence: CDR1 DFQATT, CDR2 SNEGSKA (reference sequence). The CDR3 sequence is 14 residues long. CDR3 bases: TGCAGTGCTAGAGATTCAACAGGGGGCCTACCCCTCCACTTT. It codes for CSARDSTGGLPLHF.

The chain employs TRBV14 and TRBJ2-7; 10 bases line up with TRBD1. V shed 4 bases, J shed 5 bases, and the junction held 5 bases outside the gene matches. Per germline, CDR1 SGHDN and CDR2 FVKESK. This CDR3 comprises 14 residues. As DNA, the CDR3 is TGTGCCAGCAGCCTTAGACAGGGGGCGAACGAGCAGTACTTC. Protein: CASSLRQGANEQYF.

This CDR3 is CASRGQGAVGELFF. The CDR3 DNA sequence: TGTGCCAGCCGAGGACAGGGGGCTGTCGGGGAGCTGTTTTTT. This sequence joins TRBV6-4 and TRBJ2-2, with 11 bases identical to TRBD1. Per the germline V gene, CDR1 is MRHNA and CDR2 is SNTAGT. The junction had 6 bases not matched to a gene; V was cut back by 8 bases and J by 7 bases. The CDR3 is 14 residues long.

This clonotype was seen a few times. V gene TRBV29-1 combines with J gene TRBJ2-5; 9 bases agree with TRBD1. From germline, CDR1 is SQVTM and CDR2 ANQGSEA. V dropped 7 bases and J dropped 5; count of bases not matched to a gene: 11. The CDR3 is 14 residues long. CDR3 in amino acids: CSGRAGTGKETQYF. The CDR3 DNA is TGCAGCGGTCGAGCCGGGACAGGGAAGGAGACCCAGTACTTC.

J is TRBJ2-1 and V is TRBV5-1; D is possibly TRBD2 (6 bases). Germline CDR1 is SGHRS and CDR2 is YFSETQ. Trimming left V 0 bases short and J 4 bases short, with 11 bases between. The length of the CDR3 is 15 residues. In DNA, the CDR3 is TGCGCCAGCAGCTTGGTAGCGGCAGCATACAATGAGCAGTTCTTC. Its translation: CASSLVAAAYNEQFF.

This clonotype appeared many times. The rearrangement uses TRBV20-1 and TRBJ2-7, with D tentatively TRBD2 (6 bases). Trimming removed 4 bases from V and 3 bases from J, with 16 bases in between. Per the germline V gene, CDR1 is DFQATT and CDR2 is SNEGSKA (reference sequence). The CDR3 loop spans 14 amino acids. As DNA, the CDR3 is TGCAGTGCTACTCAGGGACGGGGGAACTACGAGCAGTACTTC. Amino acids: CSATQGRGNYEQYF.

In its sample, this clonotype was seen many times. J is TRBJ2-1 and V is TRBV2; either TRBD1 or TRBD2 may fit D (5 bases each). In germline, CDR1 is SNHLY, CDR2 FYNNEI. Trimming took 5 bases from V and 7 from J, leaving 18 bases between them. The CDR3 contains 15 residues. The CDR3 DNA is TGTGCCAGCAGTAACGAGGGGACCCGCGGGAATGAGCAGTTCTTC. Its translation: CASSNEGTRGNEQFF.